The 31 T cell receptor beta chains below all came from one sample that was sequenced in a study of early T cells in non-severe SARS-CoV-2 infection (dated by TCRdb to 2020 to 2022). The receptor library was made with 5' RACE. Sequencing instrument: NextSeq 500. Using fastp at Q25 and MiXCR, TCRdb reprocessed the public reads and kept productive beta chains. Each entry is one CDR3 protein sequence, shown with its most common DNA and genes. A total of about 77,000 distinct CDR3 sequences appear in this sample, about 16% of them only once. The ten largest clones capture around 2.6% of the sample. The sequenced sample consisted of whole blood. Source of these receptors: an adult who was a healthcare worker with PCR-confirmed SARS-CoV-2 infection or an uninfected control (not recorded which).

This clonotype was counted ten times or more. J is TRBJ1-2 and V is TRBV20-1; D unresolved. V lost 6 bases and J lost 1, with 15 bases in between. The CDR3 has 14 amino acids. CDR1 and CDR2 from the germline V gene are DFQATT and SNEGSKA (reference sequence). The CDR3 sequence: CSAKKTGINYGYTF. For the CDR3, the DNA is TGCAGTGCGAAAAAAACCGGCATTAACTATGGCTACACCTTC.

This clonotype was observed a few times. The gene calls are TRBV6-5 and TRBJ1-6, with no clear D. The CDR3 is 14 residues long. Germline CDR1 reads MNHEY; CDR2 reads SVGAGI. V was shortened by 6 bases and J by 0 bases, with 6 bases between the two germline ends. CDR3 sequence (DNA): TGTGCCAGCAGGGTACACTCCTATAATTCACCCCTCCACTTT. Translated: CASRVHSYNSPLHF.

The chain employs TRBV20-1 and TRBJ1-1, with 11 bases that match TRBD1. V lost 0 bases to trimming and J lost 4 bases; unmatched junction nucleotides: 4. CDR1 is DFQATT and CDR2 is SNEGSKA in the germline V gene (reference sequence). The CDR3 is 15 residues long. As DNA, the CDR3 is TGCAGTGCTAGAGATACCGGGACAGGGGGCACTGAAGCTTTCTTT. Amino acid sequence: CSARDTGTGGTEAFF.

This clonotype was seen a handful of times. J is TRBJ1-1 and V is TRBV12-3 or TRBV12-4; TRBD1 might be the D (5 bases). With 6 bases removed from V and 3 bases from J, the gap between germline ends came to 29 bases. CDR3 length: 19 residues. The DNA for the CDR3 is TGTGCCAGCAGCCCCATCACCAATCCTCCAGGGCTGGGGGACACTGAAGCTTTCTTT. This translates into CASSPITNPPGLGDTEAFF.

At least ten counts were recorded for this clonotype. This sequence joins TRBV10-3 and TRBJ1-1; 11 positions match TRBD1. Germline lookup yields CDR1 ENHRY and CDR2 SYGVKD. V shed 4 bases and J 4 bases; nucleotides not matched to a gene: 2. This CDR3 region has 14 residues. The CDR3 DNA follows: TGTGCCATCAGTGGAGGGACAGGGGGCACTGAAGCTTTCTTT. Amino acid sequence: CAISGGTGGTEAFF.

The V and J genes are TRBV21-1 and TRBJ2-7; the table's D call, TRBD1, has no DNA check behind it. TRBV21-1 counts as a pseudogene. The CDR3 has 15 amino acids. The CDR3 region is CASSTSRDAPYEQYF. DNA of the CDR3: TGTGCCAGCAGCACTTCCCGGGACGCGCCCTACGAGCAGTACTTC.

V and J are TRBV11-3 and TRBJ2-5; D is uncertain. The CDR3 loop spans 12 amino acids. Germline V gene sequence: CDR1 SGHNT, CDR2 YENEEA. Trimming cost V 5 bases and J 1 base, with 5 bases left between them. The CDR3 DNA follows: TGTGCCAGCAGCCTCCGCCAAGAGACCCAGTACTTC. It specifies CASSLRQETQYF.

In this sample, this clonotype turned up a few times. The chain has TRBV20-1 and TRBJ2-5, with 12 bases fitting TRBD2. The J segment lost 3 bases and the V segment lost 1 base, leaving 15 bases of the junction unmatched. Germline assignment: CDR1 DFQATT and CDR2 SNEGSKA (reference sequence). The CDR3 extends over 19 amino acids. Written as DNA, the CDR3 is TGCAGTGCTAGAGCGTATGGACTAGCGGGACCCACCTCAAAAGAGACCCAGTACTTC. This encodes CSARAYGLAGPTSKETQYF.

Regarding this clonotype: A read error may explain this, as a much larger clone is one base away. This chain links TRBV3-1 with TRBJ2-1; 10 bases match TRBD2. V was clipped by 4 bases and J by 10 bases; unmatched bases: 7. The CDR3 spans 14 residues. Germline CDR1 is LGHDT and CDR2 is YNNKEL (reference sequence). CDR3 sequence reads: CASSPAGGPSEQFF. CDR3 coding DNA: TGTGCCAGCAGCCCAGCGGGAGGGCCCTCCGAGCAGTTCTTC.

The rearrangement joins TRBV10-2 to TRBJ1-1; D unclear. V lost 3 bases and J lost 7, with 9 bases in between. There are 12 residues in the CDR3. Germline loops: CDR1 WSHSY, CDR2 SAAADI. CDR3 nucleotide sequence: TGCGCCAGCAGTGAAGAGAGGATTGAAGCTTTCTTT. It specifies CASSEERIEAFF.

This clonotype was seen a few times. The chain carries TRBV29-1 and TRBJ2-7; D perhaps matches TRBD1 (6 bases). The germline V gene has CDR1 SQVTM and CDR2 ANQGSEA. CDR3 length: 14 amino acids. V was cut by 5 bases and J by 7 bases, with 21 bases left in between. The CDR3 region is CSVSSDGGRREQYF. DNA for the CDR3: TGCAGCGTTTCCAGCGATGGGGGCCGGAGGGAGCAGTACTTC.

This clonotype has a handful of counts. The J gene is TRBJ2-6, the V gene TRBV6-2 or TRBV6-3, with D possibly being TRBD1 (5 bases). Germline CDR1 reads MNHEY; CDR2 reads SVGEGT. Trimming cost V 4 bases and J 0 bases, with 10 bases left between them. The CDR3 runs 16 residues. The CDR3 DNA reads TGTGCCAGCAGTTCCAAGACAGTCTCTGGGGCCAACGTCCTGACTTTC. Protein sequence: CASSSKTVSGANVLTF.

The V and J genes are TRBV20-1 and TRBJ2-1, with a possible D match to TRBD2 (6 bases). Per germline, CDR1 DFQATT and CDR2 SNEGSKA (reference sequence). V lost 3 bases and J 3 bases, leaving 9 bases between the germline ends. The CDR3 contains 13 residues. The CDR3 region has the DNA TGCAGTGCTAGGTGGACTAACTACAATGAGCAGTTCTTC. It translates to CSARWTNYNEQFF.

The chain links TRBV11-2 to TRBJ2-3, with 9 bases fitting TRBD2. The V and J ends lost 2 bases and 3 bases, in that order; junction bases with no gene match: 3. Germline CDR1 is SGHAT and CDR2 is FQNNGV. The CDR3 is made up of 15 amino acids. CDR3 bases: TGTGCCAGCAGCTTATTAGCGGGAGTTACAGATACGCAGTATTTT. The encoded protein is CASSLLAGVTDTQYF.

This chain connects TRBV20-1 to TRBJ2-6, with 11 bases identical to TRBD2. Trimming cost V 5 bases and J 2 bases; bases outside gene matches: 5. Germline values: CDR1 DFQATT, CDR2 SNEGSKA (reference sequence). The CDR3 length is 16 residues. CDR3 nucleotides: TGCAGTGCTCATACTAGCGGGAGTCCTGGGGCCAACGTCCTGACTTTC. Its translation is CSAHTSGSPGANVLTF.

The chain employs TRBV20-1 and TRBJ2-5, with 8 bases that match TRBD2. The CDR3 contains 15 residues. Germline CDR1 and CDR2: DFQATT and SNEGSKA (reference sequence). The J segment lost 5 bases and the V segment lost 6 bases, leaving 14 bases of the junction unmatched. The CDR3 sequence: CSAGDREGLRETQYF. CDR3 nucleotides: TGCAGTGCCGGGGACCGGGAGGGACTTCGGGAGACCCAGTACTTC.

This chain joins TRBV27 and TRBJ1-6; a weak D match, TRBD1 (5 bases). Between the trimmed V and J ends, which lost 8 bases and 9 bases, there was a span of 17 bases. Germline CDR1 reads MNHEY; CDR2 reads SMNVEV (reference sequence). This CDR3 spans 14 amino acids. CDR3 amino acids: CASSPGSWSSPLHF. In nucleotides, the CDR3 is TGTGCCAGCTCCCCAGGGAGTTGGAGTTCACCCCTCCACTTT.

This clonotype was detected a few times. This chain connects TRBV4-1 to TRBJ2-3; 7 nucleotides match TRBD1. Trimming took 6 bases from V and 3 from J; bases not matched to a gene: 3. Per the germline V gene, CDR1 is MGHRA and CDR2 is YSYEKL. The CDR3 has 13 amino acids. CDR3: CASRRGPTDTQYF. CDR3 nucleotide sequence: TGCGCCAGCAGAAGGGGGCCAACAGATACGCAGTATTTT.

This clonotype was found a few times. This rearrangement joins TRBV28 to TRBJ2-7; TRBD2 is a possible D gene (6 bases). CDR3 length: 16 residues. Trimming left V 2 bases short and J 2 bases short, with 16 bases between. Germline CDR1 MDHEN, CDR2 SYDVKM. CDR3 nucleotide sequence: TGTGCCAGCAGTTTAGTCCTGGCGGGAACCGCCTACGAGCAGTACTTC. Protein: CASSLVLAGTAYEQYF.

The DNA for the CDR3 is TGTGCCAGCAGCTTTGTAGCGGGGGGATACAATGAGCAGTTCTTC. Its protein product is CASSFVAGGYNEQFF. The chain has TRBV7-2 and TRBJ2-1, with TRBD2 matching over 10 bases. The CDR3 runs 15 residues. V gave up 3 bases and J gave up 4 bases; unmatched junction bases: 3. Germline loops: CDR1 SGHTA, CDR2 FQGNSA.

DNA for the CDR3: TGTGCCAGCACTACCATGGCAGGGGGAAAGAGGGATACGCAGTATTTT. Encoded protein: CASTTMAGGKRDTQYF. This chain connects TRBV2 to TRBJ2-3; the match to TRBD1 covers 7 bases. Germline CDR1 reads SNHLY; CDR2 reads FYNNEI. The CDR3 is 16 amino acids. The V segment lost 7 bases and the J segment 6 bases; nucleotides outside the gene matches: 16.

This clonotype was picked up a small number of times. The CDR3 loop reads CSARDSGGEQYF. DNA for the CDR3: TGCAGTGCTAGAGATTCTGGAGGGGAGCAGTACTTC. This chain joins TRBV20-1 and TRBJ2-7; D is perhaps TRBD2 (6 bases). The V end was cut by 0 bases, the J end by 7 bases, with 10 bases between. From germline, CDR1 is DFQATT and CDR2 SNEGSKA (reference sequence). CDR3 size: 12 residues.

This rearrangement joins TRBV20-1 to TRBJ1-5, with 7 bases that match TRBD1. Germline V CDR1 and CDR2: DFQATT, SNEGSKA (reference sequence). The V gene end was trimmed by 6 bases and the J gene end by 1 base; junction bases not matched to a gene: 9. This CDR3 is built from 15 residues. The CDR3, as DNA: TGCAGTGCCTCGGGACAGTCCCGGAGCAATCAGCCCCAGCATTTT. Amino acid sequence: CSASGQSRSNQPQHF.

CDR3 in DNA: TGTGCCAGCAAAGTTGTAGCGGGGGGTTACGAGCAGTACTTC. Translation gives CASKVVAGGYEQYF. V usage is TRBV11-2 and J usage is TRBJ2-7; 10 bases agree with TRBD2. Trimming took 7 bases from V and 4 from J; bases not matched to a gene: 7. This CDR3 has 14 amino acids. The germline V gene has CDR1 SGHAT and CDR2 FQNNGV.

There are many counts of this clonotype. The V and J genes are TRBV7-8 and TRBJ2-3, with 16 bases matching TRBD2. Per germline, CDR1 SGHVS and CDR2 FQNEAQ. The trim removed 5 bases at V and 5 bases at J, leaving 16 bases unmatched. This CDR3 has 20 residues. This chain's CDR3 is CASSPNRGTSGRADRDTQYF. Written as DNA, the CDR3 is TGTGCCAGCAGCCCCAATAGAGGGACTAGCGGGAGGGCCGACAGAGATACGCAGTATTTT.

V usage is TRBV19 and J usage is TRBJ2-5; the match to TRBD2 covers 10 bases. V lost 3 bases to trimming and J lost 5 bases; unmatched junction nucleotides: 6. Germline values: CDR1 LNHDA, CDR2 SQIVND (reference sequence). This CDR3 is built from 15 residues. As DNA, the CDR3 is TGTGCCAGTAGTATTGTAGCGGGAGGAGTGGAGACCCAGTACTTC. It codes for CASSIVAGGVETQYF.

Worth noting for this clonotype: Germline and junction disagree at one end, which may indicate a read error. This chain uses TRBV2 with TRBJ2-7, with 9 bases fitting TRBD1. There are 13 residues in the CDR3. Germline V gene data show CDR1 as SNHLY and CDR2 as FYNNEI. This CDR3 is CAGRRDRAKEQYF. The CDR3 region has the DNA TGTGCCGGCAGAAGGGACAGGGCGAAAGAGCAGTACTTC.

This clonotype came up a few times. V is TRBV7-9 and J is TRBJ2-1, with 14 bases fitting TRBD2. With 3 bases clipped from V and 7 bases from J, the junction kept 5 bases outside the gene matches. Germline lookup yields CDR1 SEHNR and CDR2 FQNEAQ (reference sequence). The CDR3 has 16 amino acids. For the CDR3, the DNA is TGTGCCAGCAGCTTCCGACTAGCGGGGGGGTCTAATGAGCAGTTCTTC. Encoded protein: CASSFRLAGGSNEQFF. Filled out from reference TRBV7-9 and TRBJ2-1, the complete variable domain reads DTGVSQNPRHKITKRGQNVTFRCDPISEHNRLYWYRQTLGQGPEFLTYFQNEAQLEKSRLLSDRFSAERPKGSFSTLEIQRTEQGDSAMYLCASSFRLAGGSNEQFFGPGTRLTVL.

In this sample, this clonotype turned up once. The chain links TRBV29-1 to TRBJ1-1, with 7 positions matching TRBD1. Per germline, CDR1 SQVTM and CDR2 ANQGSEA. The CDR3 loop spans 11 amino acids. V gave up 6 bases and J gave up 9 bases; unmatched junction bases: 7. The CDR3 reads CSVYGQVQAFF. The CDR3 region has the DNA TGCAGCGTCTATGGACAGGTGCAAGCTTTCTTT.

By sample fraction, this clonotype is medium-sized (0.01 to 0.1%). V usage is TRBV29-1 and J usage is TRBJ1-1, with no clear D. Between the trimmed V and J ends, which lost 5 bases and 2 bases, there was a span of 3 bases. Germline lookup yields CDR1 SQVTM and CDR2 ANQGSEA. CDR3 length: 10 amino acids. DNA for the CDR3: TGCAGCGTTAAAAACACTGAAGCTTTCTTT. This gives the protein CSVKNTEAFF.

This clonotype was picked up a small number of times. J is TRBJ2-7 and V is TRBV3-1; tentatively, D is TRBD1 (6 bases). Trimming took off 1 base at V and 5 bases at J, with 15 bases between the two ends. This CDR3 contains 15 residues. Germline V lookup: CDR1 LGHDT, CDR2 YNNKEL (reference sequence). The CDR3 DNA follows: TGTGCCAGCAGCCAAGGAGTCGAGGACAGCCACGAGCAGTACTTC. Amino acid sequence: CASSQGVEDSHEQYF.